Included here is one TCR beta chain sequence, with context. Its antigen is unknown. These data come from a study of shared clonotypes between healthy human individuals. On the study more broadly: The study enrolled two women and a few men aged 18 to 49. Each donor's CD4 naive and CD4 memory cells filled three plates apiece, CD8 naive two, and CD8 memory one.

CD45RO negativity and positive selection for CCR7 defined naive CD8 cells, a population that excluded terminally differentiated effector memory CD45RA+ cells. Germline lookup yields CDR1 MGHRA and CDR2 YSYEKL. With 6 bases clipped from V and 4 bases from J, the junction kept 6 bases outside the gene matches. The CDR3 is made up of 15 amino acids. General study results and limits: Investigators collected only blood, and repertoires in tissues likely differ.

This table comes from immunoSEQ multiplex PCR, and its TCRdb copy is limited to in-frame clones, with some not included. There are some 580,000 clones in the sample; 95% to 98% occur only once, and more than 0.3% lies in the top ten. The genes are TRBV4-1 and TRBJ1-4; 9 bases align to TRBD1. The sequence was collected from a man aged 25 to 45 in good health. The sample taken for sequencing was naive CD8+ T cells sorted from blood. CDR3 nucleotides: TGCGCCAGCAGGATCCCGGGACAGGGTAATGAAAAACTGTTTTTT. This gives the protein CASRIPGQGNEKLFF.